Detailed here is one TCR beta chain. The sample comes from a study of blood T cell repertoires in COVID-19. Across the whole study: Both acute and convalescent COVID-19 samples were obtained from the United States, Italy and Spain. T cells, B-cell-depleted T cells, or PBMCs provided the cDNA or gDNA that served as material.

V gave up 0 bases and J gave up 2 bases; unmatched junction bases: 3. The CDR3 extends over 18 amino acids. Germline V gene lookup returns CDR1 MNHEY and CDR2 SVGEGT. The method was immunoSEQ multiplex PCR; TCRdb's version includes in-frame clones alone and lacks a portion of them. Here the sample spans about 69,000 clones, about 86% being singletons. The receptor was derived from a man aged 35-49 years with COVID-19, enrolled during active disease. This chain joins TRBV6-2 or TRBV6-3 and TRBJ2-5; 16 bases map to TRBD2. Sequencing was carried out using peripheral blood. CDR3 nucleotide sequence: TGTGCCAGCAGTTACTCGGGACTAGCGGGGGGGCGTCAAGAGACCCAGTACTTC. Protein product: CASSYSGLAGGRQETQYF.